The 6 T cell receptor beta chains reported below all come from one sample, sequenced in a study of T cell repertoires in cytomegalovirus infection. Using its own MiXCR run on the reads, TCRdb lists one record per CDR3 protein. This table has about 260,000 distinct CDR3 sequences, roughly 10% appearing once. Input material: PBMCs. Every receptor here comes from a human donor in good health (CMV status not recorded). Some clones in this sample may be carry-over from other donors' samples.

This clonotype occurred many times. The chain combines TRBV12-3 or TRBV12-4 with TRBJ1-4, with D uncertain. With 0 bases removed from V and 0 bases from J, the gap between germline ends came to 5 bases. There are 15 residues in the CDR3. The CDR3 DNA follows: TGTGCCAGCAGTTTAGCACACGCAACTAATGAAAAACTGTTTTTT. This codes for CASSLAHATNEKLFF.

The V call is TRBV30, the J call TRBJ1-1; maybe TRBD1 (6 bases). V gave up 4 bases and J gave up 1 base, with 13 bases separating them. This CDR3 has 14 amino acids. Per germline, CDR1 GTSNPN and CDR2 SVGIG (reference sequence). The CDR3 protein is CAWIHRGTNTEAFF. The CDR3, as DNA: TGTGCCTGGATCCATAGGGGGACGAACACTGAAGCTTTCTTT.

A few counts support this clonotype. The chain links TRBV2 to TRBJ2-5; unclear D gene. CDR1 SNHLY and CDR2 FYNNEI come from the germline V gene. This CDR3 contains 13 residues. Trimming took off 4 bases at V and 2 bases at J, with 8 bases between the two ends. The CDR3 sequence: CASSVPGQETQYF. The CDR3 bases are TGTGCCAGCAGTGTACCCGGACAAGAGACCCAGTACTTC.

The chain recombines TRBV12-3 or TRBV12-4 with TRBJ2-1; 12 bases line up with TRBD2. Trimming cost V 3 bases and J 5 bases; bases outside gene matches: 5. The CDR3 extends over 16 amino acids. This chain's CDR3 is CASSFPSGRANNEQFF. The DNA for the CDR3 is TGTGCCAGCAGTTTCCCTAGCGGGAGGGCCAACAATGAGCAGTTCTTC.

The sample holds many counts of this clonotype. The genes are TRBV7-2 and TRBJ2-2; 7 bases agree with TRBD2. J was trimmed by 1 base and V by 0 bases; bases with no gene match: 11. Germline lookup yields CDR1 SGHTA and CDR2 FQGNSA. The CDR3 is 19 residues long. The CDR3 nucleotides are TGTGCCAGCAGCTTAGCGGGTAGCGGGTTTGGACTGAACACCGGGGAGCTGTTTTTT. It encodes CASSLAGSGFGLNTGELFF.

Ten or more counts support this clonotype. The chain carries TRBV7-9 and TRBJ2-1; 10 bases agree with TRBD2. CDR1 SEHNR and CDR2 FQNEAQ come from the germline V gene (reference sequence). This CDR3 region has 15 residues. Losses at the gene ends were 1 base for V and 10 bases for J; bases not matched to a gene: 7. In nucleotides, the CDR3 is TGTGCCAGCAGCTTAGGGTCTAGCGGGGGTGGGGAGCAGTTCTTC. It yields the protein CASSLGSSGGGEQFF.